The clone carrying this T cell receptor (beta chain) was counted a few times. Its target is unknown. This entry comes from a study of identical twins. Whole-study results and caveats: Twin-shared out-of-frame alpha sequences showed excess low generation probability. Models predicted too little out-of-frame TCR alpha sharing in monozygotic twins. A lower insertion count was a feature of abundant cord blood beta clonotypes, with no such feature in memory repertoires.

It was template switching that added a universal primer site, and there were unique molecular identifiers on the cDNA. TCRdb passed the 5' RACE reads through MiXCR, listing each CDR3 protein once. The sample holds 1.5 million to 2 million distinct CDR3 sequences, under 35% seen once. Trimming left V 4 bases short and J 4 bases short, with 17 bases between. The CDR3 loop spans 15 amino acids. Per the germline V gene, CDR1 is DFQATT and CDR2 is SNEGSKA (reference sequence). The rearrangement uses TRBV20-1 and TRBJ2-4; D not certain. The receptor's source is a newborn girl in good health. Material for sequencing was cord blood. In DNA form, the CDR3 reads TGCAGTGCTATGCCCCCCACCATTTTTAAAAACATTCAGTACTTC. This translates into CSAMPPTIFKNIQYF.